Below, 26 T cell receptor beta chains from the same sample are listed, as sequenced in a study of post-analysis software for immune sequencing data. The study's findings and limits: Patients used about 5 TRBV segments, including TRBV5-6, TRBV5-1 and TRBV20-1, more often than controls.

The TCR beta cDNA libraries contained unique molecular identifiers. Each CDR3 protein gets one entry after TCRdb re-called the PCR reads with MiXCR. The sample yields approximately 350,000 distinct CDR3 sequences, around 33% seen once. The antigens of these receptors remain unknown. Sequencing was carried out using blood. These receptors were collected from a girl under 18 with multiple sclerosis.

The count of this clonotype is one. The chain employs TRBV6-2 or TRBV6-3 and TRBJ2-7, with 11 nucleotides matching TRBD2. Germline CDR1 is MNHEY and CDR2 is SVGEGT. The CDR3 spans 16 residues. Trimming took 2 bases from V and 1 from J; bases not matched to a gene: 4. The CDR3 spells CASSYPSGGPSYEQYF. The CDR3 DNA follows: TGTGCCAGCAGTTACCCTAGCGGGGGGCCTTCCTACGAGCAGTACTTC.

This clonotype was counted ten times or more. DNA of the CDR3: TGTGCCATCAGTGGAACTAGCGGAAGCACAGATACGCAGTATTTT. Encoded protein: CAISGTSGSTDTQYF. The V gene is TRBV10-3, the J gene TRBJ2-3; 8 bases align to TRBD2. Germline V lookup: CDR1 ENHRY, CDR2 SYGVKD. V gave up 4 bases and J gave up 0 bases; unmatched junction bases: 3. The CDR3 is 15 residues long.

The chain joins TRBV6-6 to TRBJ1-1; tentatively, D is TRBD1 (6 bases). Trimming cost V 2 bases and J 5 bases, with 9 bases left between them. The V gene's germline CDR1 is MNHNY and CDR2 SVGAGI (reference sequence). The CDR3 contains 13 residues. This CDR3 reads CASSYIQGTEAFF. The CDR3 coding sequence is TGTGCCAGCAGTTACATCCAGGGGACTGAAGCTTTCTTT.

This chain uses TRBV7-2 with TRBJ2-4, with TRBD1 matching over 8 bases. The germline CDR1 and CDR2 sequences are SGHTA and FQGNSA. The CDR3 runs to 15 residues. The V segment lost 0 bases and the J segment 6 bases; nucleotides outside the gene matches: 4. Here the CDR3 reads CASSLAGGQGNIQYF. The CDR3 bases are TGTGCCAGCAGCTTAGCGGGTGGACAGGGAAACATTCAGTACTTC.

This clonotype was observed a few times. This chain uses TRBV25-1 with TRBJ2-5; 8 bases agree with TRBD2. The CDR3 spans 15 residues. Trimming cost V 6 bases and J 1 base; bases outside gene matches: 7. Germline CDR1 is MGHDK and CDR2 is SYGVNS. This chain's CDR3 is CASSSNRGGQETQYF. In DNA form, the CDR3 reads TGTGCCAGCAGCTCGAACCGGGGGGGCCAAGAGACCCAGTACTTC.

This clonotype has only a few counts. CDR3 in DNA: TGTGCCAGCAGCTTCGATAATATTCGGACAGGCGTCTACAGCTACACCTTC. Protein: CASSFDNIRTGVYSYTF. This chain connects TRBV7-2 to TRBJ1-2; 7 bases line up with TRBD1. The ends lost 3 bases at V and 9 bases at J; junction bases unmatched: 19. This CDR3 is 17 amino acids long. From germline, CDR1 is SGHTA and CDR2 FQGNSA. The whole variable domain, remainder taken from reference TRBV7-2 and TRBJ1-2, is GAGVSQSPSNKVTEKGKDVELRCDPISGHTALYWYRQSLGQGLEFLIYFQGNSAPDKSGLPSDRFSAERTGGSVSTLTIQRTQQEDSAVYLCASSFDNIRTGVYSYTFGSGTRLTVV.

The table lists this clonotype with many counts. The V call is TRBV4-1, the J call TRBJ2-3; D unresolved. CDR1 is MGHRA, CDR2 YSYEKL, per germline. This CDR3 contains 15 residues. V lost 0 bases and J lost 4, with 11 bases in between. The CDR3 nucleotides read TGCGCCAGCAGCCAAGATCGCCCGCCAGCAGATACGCAGTATTTT. Translating gives CASSQDRPPADTQYF.

This clonotype turned up a few times. A read error may account for a junction end that differs from germline. V usage is TRBV29-1 and J usage is TRBJ2-1; the match to TRBD2 covers 10 bases. The germline V gene encodes CDR1 SQVTM and CDR2 ANQGSEA. CDR3 length equals 14 residues. The CDR3 coding sequence is TGCAGCGTGGAAGGGCTAGCGGGGGACAATGAGCAGTTCTTC. Protein: CSVEGLAGDNEQFF.

The chain combines TRBV7-9 with TRBJ2-5; D is perhaps TRBD1 or TRBD2 (5 bases each). The J call is doubtful: the DNA matches TRBJ2-7 better. Germline CDR1 is SEHNR and CDR2 is FQNEAQ (reference sequence). The length of the CDR3 is 15 residues. The CDR3 region has the DNA TGTGCCAGCAGCCCCCTCCGGGCTAGAGGGGACGAGCAGTACTTC. This gives the protein CASSPLRARGDEQYF.

V is TRBV7-2 and J is TRBJ1-2; 8 bases are shared with TRBD1. This CDR3 comprises 14 residues. Germline V CDR1 and CDR2: SGHTA, FQGNSA. Trimming took 4 bases from V and 7 from J; bases not matched to a gene: 8. CDR3 sequence: CASSSTGAGRGYTF. The CDR3 DNA is TGTGCCAGCAGCTCGACAGGGGCGGGTCGTGGCTACACCTTC.

V is TRBV20-1 and J is TRBJ1-2; weak D call: TRBD1 (5 bases). Germline V CDR1 and CDR2: DFQATT, SNEGSKA (reference sequence). The CDR3 has 11 residues. V lost 5 bases to trimming and J lost 8 bases, with 12 bases between them. The CDR3 spells CSAVGAGGYTF. The CDR3 nucleotides read TGCAGTGCTGTCGGGGCGGGAGGCTACACCTTC.

This clonotype was counted only a few times. The gene calls are TRBV3-1 and TRBJ2-5, with D tentatively TRBD1 (7 bases). Per the germline V gene, CDR1 is LGHDT and CDR2 is YNNKEL (reference sequence). The CDR3 runs to 15 residues. Trimming stripped 4 bases from V and 2 bases from J, with 14 bases between. In DNA, the CDR3 is TGTGCCAGCAGCCTTTCACAGGGGAGGCAAGAGACCCAGTACTTC. Its protein product is CASSLSQGRQETQYF.

This chain uses TRBV6-6 with TRBJ2-1; TRBD1 or TRBD2 may be the D gene (5 bases each). The germline V gene has CDR1 MNHNY and CDR2 SVGAGI (reference sequence). CDR3 length: 14 residues. Trimming removed 6 bases from V and 9 bases from J, with 18 bases in between. For the CDR3, the DNA is TGTGCCAGCAGCCCCGGGGTCGGGCAGGGTGAGCAGTTCTTC. This codes for CASSPGVGQGEQFF.

The chain links TRBV5-1 to TRBJ2-5; TRBD2 matches 7 bases. The CDR3 is made up of 12 amino acids. Losses at the gene ends were 3 bases for V and 11 bases for J; bases not matched to a gene: 7. Germline V gene lookup returns CDR1 SGHRS and CDR2 YFSETQ. CDR3 nucleotides: TGCGCCAGCAGCTCACATGGGCGGGAGCAGTACTTC. Translating gives CASSSHGREQYF. The whole variable domain, filled in from reference TRBV5-1 and TRBJ2-5, reads KAGVTQTPRYLIKTRGQQVTLSCSPISGHRSVSWYQQTPGQGLQFLFEYFSETQRNKGNFPGRFSGRQFSNSRSEMNVSTLELGDSALYLCASSSHGREQYFGPGTRLLVL.

This sequence joins TRBV4-1 and TRBJ2-1, with a tentative D call TRBD2 (7 bases). The CDR3 is 16 residues long. CDR1 is MGHRA and CDR2 is YSYEKL in the germline V gene. V shed 4 bases and J shed 7 bases, with 20 bases lying between them. As DNA, the CDR3 is TGCGCCAGCAGCCCTCTCCGACCGGGGGGCTGGAATGAGCAGTTCTTC. As protein: CASSPLRPGGWNEQFF.

The chain recombines TRBV28 with TRBJ1-4, with D perhaps TRBD1 (6 bases). Germline assignment: CDR1 MDHEN and CDR2 SYDVKM. V was pared by 7 bases and J by 4 bases, with 19 bases between. This CDR3 has 16 amino acids. The CDR3 loop is CASIPMQAGVNEKLFF. In DNA form, the CDR3 reads TGTGCCAGCATCCCGATGCAAGCAGGGGTTAATGAAAAACTGTTTTTT.

The V and J genes are TRBV7-9 and TRBJ2-3, with 8 bases that match TRBD2. The CDR3 extends over 15 amino acids. The junction had 10 bases not matched to a gene; V was cut back by 5 bases and J by 6 bases. From germline, CDR1 is SEHNR and CDR2 FQNEAQ (reference sequence). Written as DNA, the CDR3 is TGTGCCAGCAGCCTTCGCGGGGGGCCGGGGGATACGCAGTATTTT. It encodes CASSLRGGPGDTQYF.

This chain connects TRBV7-2 to TRBJ2-7, with D hard to call. This CDR3 has 14 amino acids. Between the trimmed V and J ends, which lost 4 bases and 0 bases, there was a span of 10 bases. Per germline, CDR1 SGHTA and CDR2 FQGNSA. CDR3 amino acids: CASSSWGFSYEQYF. The CDR3 DNA follows: TGTGCCAGCAGCTCATGGGGTTTCTCCTACGAGCAGTACTTC.

V usage is TRBV14 and J usage is TRBJ2-5; D is uncertain. The CDR3 runs to 16 residues. CDR1 is SGHDN, CDR2 FVKESK, per germline. Trimming stripped 1 base from V and 1 base from J, with 13 bases between. CDR3 sequence: CASSQVDVYRQETQYF. CDR3 DNA sequence: TGTGCCAGCAGCCAAGTCGACGTGTACCGCCAAGAGACCCAGTACTTC.

This chain connects TRBV12-3 or TRBV12-4 to TRBJ2-3, with D possibly matching TRBD2 (5 bases). V was pared by 3 bases and J by 7 bases, with 17 bases between. The CDR3 consists of 15 residues. The CDR3 DNA is TGTGCCAGCAGTTTTCCGGACTCATCACAATATACGCAGTATTTT. Amino acids: CASSFPDSSQYTQYF.

This clonotype was seen a handful of times. The rearrangement links TRBV12-3 or TRBV12-4 to TRBJ2-7, with a possible D match to TRBD1 (6 bases). The CDR3 runs to 14 residues. Trimming took off 9 bases at V and 1 base at J, with 16 bases between the two ends. CDR3 coding DNA: TGTGCCAGTAAACAGGGCCCCTCGTCCTACGAGCAGTACTTC. Translated, it gives CASKQGPSSYEQYF.

This clonotype was counted only a few times. This chain connects TRBV29-1 to TRBJ1-2; 7 nucleotides agree with TRBD1. The CDR3 runs 14 residues. Per germline, CDR1 SQVTM and CDR2 ANQGSEA. The V segment lost 5 bases and the J segment 5 bases; nucleotides outside the gene matches: 11. The CDR3 nucleotides are TGCAGCGTTCTTGGGGGCAGGGGGGATTATGGCTACACCTTC. It is translated as CSVLGGRGDYGYTF.

The V and J genes are TRBV24-1 and TRBJ2-6, with TRBD2 matching over 7 bases. J gave up 1 base and V 3 bases, and 2 bases lay outside the gene matches. The germline V gene has CDR1 KGHDR and CDR2 SFDVKD. This CDR3 is 16 amino acids long. As DNA, the CDR3 is TGTGCCACCAGTGATACCGGGGGGTCTGGGGCCAACGTCCTGACTTTC. Translated: CATSDTGGSGANVLTF.

This rearrangement joins TRBV7-2 to TRBJ2-1; the D gene is possibly TRBD2 (5 bases). The CDR3 sequence is 16 residues long. Germline CDR1 is SGHTA and CDR2 is FQGNSA. V dropped 5 bases and J dropped 4 bases, with 18 bases sitting between them. The CDR3 DNA follows: TGTGCCAGCAGCCGAAGCGGTCCGTTTGAGTACAATGAGCAGTTCTTC. Amino acids: CASSRSGPFEYNEQFF.

The chain uses TRBV9 and TRBJ2-7; TRBD1 might be the D (6 bases). The CDR3 sequence is 15 residues long. The V end was cut by 4 bases, the J end by 0 bases, with 14 bases between. Germline CDR1 reads SGDLS; CDR2 reads YYNGEE. CDR3 nucleotide sequence: TGTGCCAGCAGCCCAACCGGGACAAGCTCCTACGAGCAGTACTTC. This sequence encodes CASSPTGTSSYEQYF.

A few counts support this clonotype. The chain uses TRBV6-6 and TRBJ2-7; the D gene is possibly TRBD2 (5 bases). Germline CDR1 and CDR2: MNHNY and SVGAGI (reference sequence). The length of the CDR3 is 14 residues. V lost 3 bases to trimming and J lost 5 bases, with 14 bases between them. This chain's CDR3 is CASSYAPPRDEQYF. The CDR3 DNA sequence: TGTGCCAGCAGTTATGCCCCACCGAGGGACGAGCAGTACTTC.